These 19 T cell receptor beta chains share one sample of origin, sequenced in a study of cytomegalovirus exposure and HLA in healthy donors (dated by TCRdb to about 2017). The receptor library was made with the immunoSEQ multiplex PCR assay. For the multiplex PCR, a mixture combining 60 forward primers for TCR Vbeta segments and 13 reverse primers for TCR Jbeta segments was used. Drawn from immuneACCESS, this table holds only the in-frame rearrangements with V and J called that TCRdb kept. Clones are partly lost; checked studies trace under half to an unresolved V gene and leave the rest unexplained. This sample comprises approximately 110,000 clones, 65% to 85% of them detected only once. Roughly 2.5% of the sample lies in the top ten. The sample consisted of PBMCs. The source is a woman younger than 35 in good health and CMV-seronegative.

V gene TRBV5-1 combines with J gene TRBJ2-1, with D tentatively TRBD1 (5 bases). The germline CDR1 and CDR2 sequences are SGHRS and YFSETQ. The CDR3 totals 15 residues. The ends were cut back, 0 bases at V and 0 bases at J, with 7 bases in the middle. CDR3 amino acids: CASSLGGASYNEQFF. In nucleotides, the CDR3 is TGCGCCAGCAGCTTGGGTGGGGCCTCCTACAATGAGCAGTTCTTC.

The chain couples TRBV19 to TRBJ1-4; possibly TRBD1 for D (6 bases). Per germline, CDR1 LNHDA and CDR2 SQIVND (reference sequence). The ends were cut back, 4 bases at V and 3 bases at J, with 9 bases in the middle. The CDR3 is made up of 14 amino acids. Written as DNA, the CDR3 is TGTGCCAGTAGTACAGGGGTGCCTAATGAAAAACTGTTTTTT. Translating gives CASSTGVPNEKLFF.

For the CDR3, the DNA is TGTGCCAGCAGCCGAGACTTCGTCGAGCAGTTCTTC. It specifies CASSRDFVEQFF. This chain links TRBV16 with TRBJ2-1; no definite D call. Per germline, CDR1 KGHSY and CDR2 FQNENV. CDR3 length: 12 amino acids. V was cut by 4 bases and J by 10 bases, with 11 bases left in between.

The chain links TRBV6-5 to TRBJ2-1; 8 bases fit TRBD2. From germline, CDR1 is MNHEY and CDR2 SVGAGI. J lost 2 bases, V lost 11 bases, and 8 bases had no gene match. The CDR3 is 14 residues long. CDR3 loop: CAAMGTRPYNEQFF. The CDR3 DNA reads TGTGCCGCAATGGGGACTAGGCCCTACAATGAGCAGTTCTTC.

The gene calls are TRBV5-1 and TRBJ2-2, with 15 bases fitting TRBD2. With V trimmed by 4 bases and J by 3 bases, 10 bases remained unmatched. Germline assignment: CDR1 SGHRS and CDR2 YFSETQ. The CDR3 covers 19 residues. The CDR3 is CASSPGLAGGSSDTGELFF. The DNA of the CDR3 is TGCGCCAGCAGCCCGGGACTAGCGGGGGGAAGTTCTGACACCGGGGAGCTGTTTTTT. Together with reference TRBV5-1 and TRBJ2-2, the CDR3 gives the full variable domain: KAGVTQTPRYLIKTRGQQVTLSCSPISGHRSVSWYQQTPGQGLQFLFEYFSETQRNKGNFPGRFSGRQFSNSRSEMNVSTLELGDSALYLCASSPGLAGGSSDTGELFFGEGSRLTVL.

V usage is TRBV4-3 and J usage is TRBJ1-6; D may be TRBD1 (6 bases). The CDR3 length is 16 residues. The germline CDR1 and CDR2 sequences are LGHNA and YSLEER. With 0 bases removed from V and 7 bases from J, the gap between germline ends came to 13 bases. The CDR3 DNA reads TGCGCCAGCAGCCAAGATCCAACAGGGCCCAATTCACCCCTCCACTTT. It specifies CASSQDPTGPNSPLHF.

This chain links TRBV11-2 with TRBJ1-2; 9 bases agree with TRBD1. The V gene's germline CDR1 is SGHAT and CDR2 FQNNGV. Unmatched junction bases numbered 8, after V lost 4 bases and J lost 2 bases. The CDR3 has 16 residues. As DNA, the CDR3 is TGTGCCAGCAGCTCCCACAGGGGGCGGGTAAACTATGGCTACACCTTC. As protein: CASSSHRGRVNYGYTF. The full variable domain, with the rest looked up from reference TRBV11-2 and TRBJ1-2, is EAGVAQSPRYKIIEKRQSVAFWCNPISGHATLYWYQQILGQGPKLLIQFQNNGVVDDSQLPKDRFSAERLKGVDSTLKIQPAKLEDSAVYLCASSSHRGRVNYGYTFGSGTRLTVV.

CDR3 loop: CASSQAHRVAGNTEAFF. The CDR3 region has the DNA TGCGCCAGCAGCCAAGCCCACAGGGTGGCGGGTAACACTGAAGCTTTCTTT. V gene TRBV4-1 combines with J gene TRBJ1-1; possibly TRBD1 for D (6 bases). The V end lost 1 base, the J end lost 2 bases, and 17 bases lay between the germline ends. The CDR3 spans 17 residues. Per the germline V gene, CDR1 is MGHRA and CDR2 is YSYEKL.

The CDR3 loop is CASRVTGGSNQPQHF. CDR3 bases: TGTGCCAGCAGGGTTACAGGGGGAAGCAATCAGCCCCAGCATTTT. The V call is TRBV6-6, the J call TRBJ1-5, with 8 bases matching TRBD1. Germline CDR1 and CDR2: MNHNY and SVGAGI (reference sequence). V shed 6 bases and J 1 base; nucleotides not matched to a gene: 5. CDR3 length: 15 residues.

In its sample, this clone was seen a few times. The V call is TRBV27, the J call TRBJ1-4; D not certain. There are 18 residues in the CDR3. The germline gives CDR1 MNHEY, CDR2 SMNVEV (reference sequence). V was clipped by 1 base and J by 3 bases, with 18 bases between them. The CDR3 nucleotides read TGTGCCAGCAGTTTATTCGGGCCCAGGCCGGGAGCTAATGAAAAACTGTTTTTT. As protein: CASSLFGPRPGANEKLFF.

V is TRBV7-2 and J is TRBJ2-2; D call uncertain. V was pared by 5 bases and J by 0 bases, with 4 bases between. The CDR3 consists of 13 residues. Germline assignment: CDR1 SGHTA and CDR2 FQGNSA. The CDR3 DNA reads TGTGCCAGCAGCATAACGAACACCGGGGAGCTGTTTTTT. Encoded protein: CASSITNTGELFF.

This clone was counted a few times. V gene TRBV6-5 combines with J gene TRBJ1-1, with 7 nucleotides matching TRBD1. Germline CDR1 reads MNHEY; CDR2 reads SVGAGI. There are 13 residues in the CDR3. V was pared by 0 bases and J by 11 bases, with 6 bases of the junction left unmatched. CDR3: CASSYSRGLKAFF. DNA of the CDR3: TGTGCCAGCAGTTACTCGAGGGGGCTTAAGGCTTTCTTT.

The rearrangement uses TRBV18 and TRBJ2-5; perhaps TRBD1 as D (6 bases). This CDR3 comprises 14 residues. CDR1 is KGHSH and CDR2 is LQKENI in the germline V gene. The germline V and J ends were trimmed by 4 bases and 2 bases, with 11 bases remaining between them. The CDR3 nucleotides are TGTGCCAGCTCACTACAAGGACAGCAAGAGACCCAGTACTTC. Translation: CASSLQGQQETQYF.

The rearrangement joins TRBV11-1 to TRBJ1-1, with 7 bases fitting TRBD1. The V segment lost 6 bases and the J segment 2 bases; nucleotides outside the gene matches: 15. Per germline, CDR1 SGHAT and CDR2 FQDESV (reference sequence). CDR3 length: 17 residues. DNA for the CDR3: TGTGCCAGCAGTCACCGGGGACAGATAGTTACTAACACTGAAGCTTTCTTT. It specifies CASSHRGQIVTNTEAFF.

The chain uses TRBV6-5 and TRBJ2-6; D may be TRBD1 (5 bases). Germline V gene data show CDR1 as MNHEY and CDR2 as SVGAGI. The length of the CDR3 is 16 residues. Trimming took 0 bases from V and 8 from J, leaving 14 bases between them. CDR3 residues: CASSYSARQSTNVLTF. CDR3 DNA: TGTGCCAGCAGTTACTCGGCGAGACAGAGTACCAACGTCCTGACTTTC.

CDR3 loop: CASSWGHNQPQHF. The CDR3 nucleotides are TGTGCCAGCAGCTGGGGCCACAATCAGCCCCAGCATTTT. The chain recombines TRBV7-2 with TRBJ1-5, with D perhaps TRBD1 (5 bases). In germline, CDR1 is SGHTA, CDR2 FQGNSA. The CDR3 has 13 amino acids. Trimming took off 4 bases at V and 3 bases at J, with 7 bases between the two ends.

The chain employs TRBV5-1 and TRBJ2-2, with D possibly TRBD2 on 5 matching bases. Germline assignment: CDR1 SGHRS and CDR2 YFSETQ. The CDR3 totals 16 residues. V gave up 9 bases and J gave up 0 bases, with 18 bases separating them. CDR3 amino acids: CAIRIGESANTGELFF. CDR3 nucleotides: TGCGCCATCAGAATCGGGGAGTCAGCGAACACCGGGGAGCTGTTTTTT.

The chain carries TRBV13 and TRBJ2-5; weak D call: TRBD2 (6 bases). The germline gives CDR1 PRHDT, CDR2 FYEKMQ (reference sequence). Trimming took off 4 bases at V and 2 bases at J, with 17 bases between the two ends. The CDR3 totals 16 residues. CDR3 nucleotides: TGTGCCAGCAGCTCCCTGGGCGGGACCATTCAAGAGACCCAGTACTTC. Translation: CASSSLGGTIQETQYF.

The rearrangement joins TRBV11-3 to TRBJ1-4; D remains ambiguous. The germline V gene has CDR1 SGHNT and CDR2 YENEEA. Deletions cut 0 bases from V and 8 bases from J, with 4 bases between. The CDR3 length is 12 residues. The CDR3 is CASSLDREKLFF. CDR3 sequence (DNA): TGTGCCAGCAGCTTAGACCGGGAAAAACTGTTTTTT.